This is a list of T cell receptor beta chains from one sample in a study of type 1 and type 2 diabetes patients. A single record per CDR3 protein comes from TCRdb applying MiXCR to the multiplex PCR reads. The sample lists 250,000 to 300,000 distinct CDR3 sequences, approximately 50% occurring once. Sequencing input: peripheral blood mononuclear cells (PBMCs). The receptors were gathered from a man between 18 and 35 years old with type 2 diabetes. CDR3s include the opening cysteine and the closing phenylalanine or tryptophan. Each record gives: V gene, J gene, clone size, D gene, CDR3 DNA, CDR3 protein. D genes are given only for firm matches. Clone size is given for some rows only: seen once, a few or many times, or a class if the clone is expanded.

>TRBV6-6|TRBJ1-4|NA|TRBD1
TGTGCCAGCAGACGACAGGGGGCGAAGGAAAAACTGTTTTTT
CASRRQGAKEKLFF
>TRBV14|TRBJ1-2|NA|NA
TGTGCCAGCAGCCTAGACGTGCGAGCGAATGGCTACACCTTC
CASSLDVRANGYTF
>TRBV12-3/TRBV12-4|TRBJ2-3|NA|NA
TGTGCCAGCAGGCAACGGGACATAGAAACAGATACGCAGTATTTT
CASRQRDIETDTQYF
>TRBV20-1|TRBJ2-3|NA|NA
TGCAGTGCCCTAAGCCGGCCTACAGATACGCAGTATTTT
CSALSRPTDTQYF
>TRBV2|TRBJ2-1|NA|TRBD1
TGTGCCAGCAGTGAAGGACAGGGGAACTACAATGAGCAGTTCTTC
CASSEGQGNYNEQFF
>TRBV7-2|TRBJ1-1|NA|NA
TGTGCCAGCAGCTTACTAGGCAGGAGGAACACTGAAGCTTTCTTT
CASSLLGRRNTEAFF
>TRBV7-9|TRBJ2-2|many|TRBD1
TGTGCCAGCAGCCCAATCGGACAGGGGCAGGACGGGGAGCTGTTTTTT
CASSPIGQGQDGELFF
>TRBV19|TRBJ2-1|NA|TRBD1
TGTGCCAGCGCCAAGGACAGGGGCTCCTACAATGAGCAGTTCTTC
CASAKDRGSYNEQFF
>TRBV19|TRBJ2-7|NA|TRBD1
TGTGCCAGTCGAGGGGCCGGGACAGGAGTCTACGAGCAGTACTTC
CASRGAGTGVYEQYF
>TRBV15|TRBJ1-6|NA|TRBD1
TGTGCCGCCAGCAGGGACAGGGGGCAAGGTTCACCCCTCCACTTT
CAASRDRGQGSPLHF
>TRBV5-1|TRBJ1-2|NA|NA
TGCGCCAGCAGCTTGACCGGGTCGGGCTACACCTTC
CASSLTGSGYTF
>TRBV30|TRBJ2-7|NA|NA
TGTGCCTGGGGGGGGGGCGAGACCTACGAGCAGTACTTC
CAWGGGETYEQYF
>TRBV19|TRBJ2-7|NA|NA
TGTGCCAGTAGTATGAGGGCGCACGCCTACGAGCAGTACTTC
CASSMRAHAYEQYF
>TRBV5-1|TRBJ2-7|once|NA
TGCGCCAGCAGCTTAGGATGGGGGCTCCGCACCTACGAGCAGTACTTC
CASSLGWGLRTYEQYF
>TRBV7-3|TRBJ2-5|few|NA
TGTGCCAGCAGCTTAGATAGGTCAGACCAGTACTTC
CASSLDRSDQYF
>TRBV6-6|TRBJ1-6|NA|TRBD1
TGTGCCAGCAATTTCGGGACAGGGGGGAATTCACCCCTCCACTTT
CASNFGTGGNSPLHF
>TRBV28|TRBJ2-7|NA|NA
TGTGCCAGCAGTCCACTAAACTTCGGAATCGAGGAGCAGTACTTC
CASSPLNFGIEEQYF
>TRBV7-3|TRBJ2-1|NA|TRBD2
TGTGCCAGCAGCTTACCAGGGACTAGCGAGAATGAGCAGTTCTTC
CASSLPGTSENEQFF
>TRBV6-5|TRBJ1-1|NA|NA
TGTGCCAGCAGTTATTCTAGGACACTTTTAAACACTGAAGCTTTCTTT
CASSYSRTLLNTEAFF
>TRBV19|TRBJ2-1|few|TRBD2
TGTGCCAGTAGTTGGACGCGGGAGTCTGAGCAGTTCTTC
CASSWTRESEQFF
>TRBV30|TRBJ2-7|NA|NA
TGTGCCTGGAAATCCACAGGGTTCCCCTACGAGCAGTACTTC
CAWKSTGFPYEQYF
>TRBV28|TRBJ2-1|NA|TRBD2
TGTGCCAGTAGTCCCCGTGGGAGGGGATGGGACAATGAGCAGTTCTTC
CASSPRGRGWDNEQFF
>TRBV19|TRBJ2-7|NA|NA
TGTACCAGTAGTGGACGAGACTACGAGCAGTACTTC
CTSSGRDYEQYF
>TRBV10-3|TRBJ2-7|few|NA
TGTGCCATCAGTGAGTCGCTAACCAAGACAGGAAAAACCTACGAGCAGTACTTC
CAISESLTKTGKTYEQYF
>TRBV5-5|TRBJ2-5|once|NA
TGCGCCAGCAGCTTAGCGCGGACGGGTCTGACAGTCTTC
CASSLARTGLTVF
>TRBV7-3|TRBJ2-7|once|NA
TGTGCCAGCAGCTCCCTCCCGACAGTCTCCTGCGAGCAGTACTTC
CASSSLPTVSCEQYF
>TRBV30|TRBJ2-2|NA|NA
TGTGCCTGGAGTGTTCCTGGCCCCGGGGAGCTGTTTTTT
CAWSVPGPGELFF